This T cell receptor beta chain was recorded in a study of blood T cell repertoires in COVID-19. In the original processing: Nucleated cell number was recorded as an estimate derived from reference gene primer amplification. Profiled with immunoSEQ multiplex PCR; TCRdb holds only in-frame clones, not every one. That table furnishes V, J and clone size, whereas the DNA furnished D and trimming. The table includes some 38,000 clones, nearly 90% detected once. The CDR3 sequence is 14 residues long. CDR1 MDHEN and CDR2 SYDVKM come from the germline V gene. With 6 bases removed from V and 4 bases from J, the gap between germline ends came to 16 bases.

V usage is TRBV28 and J usage is TRBJ2-7; TRBD2 might be the D (6 bases). The TCR was taken from a man aged 60-69 years with active or convalescent COVID-19. The specimen was peripheral blood. CDR3 DNA sequence: TGTGCCAGCAGAAGAGGAAGCGGGTCGTACGAGCAGTACTTC. Translation gives CASRRGSGSYEQYF.